The clone carrying this TCR beta chain was counted many times. The sample comes from a study of T-cell reconstitution after alpha-beta-depleted transplantation in children. Germline values: CDR1 SQVTM, CDR2 ANQGSEA. The CDR3 is 15 residues long. Trimming took 6 bases from V and 5 from J; bases not matched to a gene: 11. Unique molecular identifiers featured in how the TCRbeta library was prepared. TCRdb re-derived calls from the PCR reads in MiXCR, one entry per CDR3 protein. The data show fewer than 90,000 distinct CDR3 sequences, with around 7.9% seen just once and around 2.5% held by the top ten. The origin of this receptor is a human donor who donated a stem cell graft to a child with acute lymphoblastic leukemia. The source material was PBMCs from the stem cell graft donor, sampled from the stem cell graft. The genes are TRBV29-1 and TRBJ1-4; 8 bases fit TRBD1. This chain's CDR3 is CSVGVTGAGNEKLFF. DNA for the CDR3: TGCAGCGTGGGGGTGACAGGGGCCGGGAATGAAAAACTGTTTTTT.